This TCR beta chain was documented in a study of cytomegalovirus exposure and HLA in healthy donors. With V trimmed by 5 bases and J by 2 bases, 7 bases remained unmatched. The germline gives CDR1 SGHTA, CDR2 FQGNSA. There are 15 residues in the CDR3. 60 Vbeta and 13 Jbeta primers were used in PCR. Only in-frame clones appear in the TCRdb table, and some are missing; sequencing was by immunoSEQ multiplex PCR. Found here are just over 200,000 clones, more than 60% of them singletons; the top ten hold about 1.8%. This clone was counted a few times. Material: PBMCs. The sequence was obtained from a man aged 45-60 years in good health and CMV-seronegative. The rearrangement joins TRBV7-2 to TRBJ2-5; the match to TRBD2 covers 8 bases. Written as DNA, the CDR3 is TGTGCCAGCAGCCGGGGGGGAGCGGGGCAAGAGACCCAGTACTTC. It codes for CASSRGGAGQETQYF.